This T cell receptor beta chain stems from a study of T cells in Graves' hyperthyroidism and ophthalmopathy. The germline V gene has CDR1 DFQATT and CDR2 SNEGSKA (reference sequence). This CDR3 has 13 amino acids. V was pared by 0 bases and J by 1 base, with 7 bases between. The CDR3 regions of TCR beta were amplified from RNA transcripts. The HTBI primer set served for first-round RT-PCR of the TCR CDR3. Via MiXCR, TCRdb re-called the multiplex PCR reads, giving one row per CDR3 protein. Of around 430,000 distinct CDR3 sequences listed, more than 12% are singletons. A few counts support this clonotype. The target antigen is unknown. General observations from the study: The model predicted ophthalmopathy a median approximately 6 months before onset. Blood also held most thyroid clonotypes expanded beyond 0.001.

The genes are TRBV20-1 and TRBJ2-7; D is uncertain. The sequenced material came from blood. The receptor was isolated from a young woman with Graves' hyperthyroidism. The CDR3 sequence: CSARDDPSYEQYF. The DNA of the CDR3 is TGCAGTGCTAGAGATGACCCTTCCTACGAGCAGTACTTC.